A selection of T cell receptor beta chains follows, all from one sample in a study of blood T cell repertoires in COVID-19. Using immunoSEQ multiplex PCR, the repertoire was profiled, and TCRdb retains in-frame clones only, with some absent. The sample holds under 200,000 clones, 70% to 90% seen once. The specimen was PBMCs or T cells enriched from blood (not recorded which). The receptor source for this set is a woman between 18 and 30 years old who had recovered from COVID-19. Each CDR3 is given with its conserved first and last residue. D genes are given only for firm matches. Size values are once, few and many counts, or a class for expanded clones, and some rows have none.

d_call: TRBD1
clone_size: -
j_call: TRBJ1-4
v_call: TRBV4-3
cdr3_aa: CASSRTGIGGNEKLFF
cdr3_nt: TGCGCCAGCAGCCGGACAGGGATTGGCGGTAATGAAAAACTGTTTTTT

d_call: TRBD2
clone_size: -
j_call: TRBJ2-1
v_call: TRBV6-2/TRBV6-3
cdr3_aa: CASSYVGTGGFF
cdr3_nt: TGTGCCAGCAGTTACGTGGGTACGGGGGGGTTCTTC

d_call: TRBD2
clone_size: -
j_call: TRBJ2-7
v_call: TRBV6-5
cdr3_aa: CASRNGVGGAGTVDF
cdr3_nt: TGTGCCAGCAGAAACGGGGTCGGTGGAGCGGGGACGGTGGACTTC

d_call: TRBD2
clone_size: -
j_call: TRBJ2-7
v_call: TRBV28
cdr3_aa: CASSSPGTTRSEQYF
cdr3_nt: TGTGCCAGCAGTTCTCCCGGGACTACCCGTAGCGAGCAGTACTTC

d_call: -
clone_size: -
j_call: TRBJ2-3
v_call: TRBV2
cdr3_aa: CASSEDTLRTDTQYF
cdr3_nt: TGTGCCAGCAGTGAGGACACACTCCGCACAGATACGCAGTATTTT

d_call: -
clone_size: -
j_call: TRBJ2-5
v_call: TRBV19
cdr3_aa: CASSIRGETQYF
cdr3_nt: TGTGCCAGTAGTATCCGCGGGGAGACCCAGTACTTC

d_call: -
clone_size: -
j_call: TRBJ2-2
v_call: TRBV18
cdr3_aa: CASSPQGPNTGELFF
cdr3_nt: TGTGCCAGCTCACCCCAGGGGCCCAACACCGGGGAGCTGTTTTTT

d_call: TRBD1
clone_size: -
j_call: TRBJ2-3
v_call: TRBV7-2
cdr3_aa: CASSLAGQGAIDTQYF
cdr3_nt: TGTGCCAGCAGCTTAGCGGGACAGGGGGCCATAGATACGCAGTATTTT

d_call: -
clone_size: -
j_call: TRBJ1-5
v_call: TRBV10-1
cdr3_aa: CASFGGGLGSNQPQHF
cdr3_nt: TGCGCCAGTTTTGGGGGGGGCCTAGGTAGCAATCAGCCCCAGCATTTT

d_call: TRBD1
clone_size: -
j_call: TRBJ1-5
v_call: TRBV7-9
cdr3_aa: CASSLAPGQGEQPQHF
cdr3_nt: TGTGCCAGCAGCTTAGCTCCGGGACAGGGGGAACAGCCCCAGCATTTT

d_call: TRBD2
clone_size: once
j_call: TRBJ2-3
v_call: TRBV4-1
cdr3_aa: CASSRGLAVSTDTQYF
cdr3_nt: TGCGCCAGCAGCCGCGGACTAGCGGTAAGCACAGATACGCAGTATTTT

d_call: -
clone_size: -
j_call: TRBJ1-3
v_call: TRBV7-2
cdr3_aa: CASRSYAARGNTIYF
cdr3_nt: TGTGCCAGCAGATCTTACGCGGCGCGGGGAAACACCATATATTTT

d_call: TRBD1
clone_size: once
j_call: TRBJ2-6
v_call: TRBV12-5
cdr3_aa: CASGPGQGSGANVLTF
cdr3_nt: TGTGCTAGTGGCCCGGGACAGGGGTCTGGGGCCAACGTCCTGACTTTC

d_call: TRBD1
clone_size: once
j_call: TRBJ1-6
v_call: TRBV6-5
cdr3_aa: CASSSWTGDSPLHF
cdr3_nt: TGTGCCAGCAGTTCCTGGACAGGGGACTCACCCCTCCACTTT

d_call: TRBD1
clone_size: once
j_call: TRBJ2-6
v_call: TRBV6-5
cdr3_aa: CASSSRGSGANVLTF
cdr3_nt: TGTGCCAGCAGTTCCAGGGGGAGTGGGGCCAACGTCCTGACTTTC

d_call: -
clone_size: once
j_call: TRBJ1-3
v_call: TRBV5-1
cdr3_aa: CASSFSGTTDTIYF
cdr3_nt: TGCGCCAGCAGCTTTTCCGGGACAACAGACACCATATATTTT

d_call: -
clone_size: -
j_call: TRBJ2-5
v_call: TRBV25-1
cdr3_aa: CASSEFPGTGETQYF
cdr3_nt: TGTGCCAGCAGTGAATTCCCAGGAACGGGGGAGACCCAGTACTTC

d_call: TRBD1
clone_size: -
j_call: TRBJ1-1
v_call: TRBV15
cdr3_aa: CATSRAGRGLLIRNTEAFF
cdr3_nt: TGTGCCACCAGCAGAGCCGGCAGGGGGCTTCTTATCCGGAACACTGAAGCTTTCTTT